This entry concerns a single TCR beta chain. The antigen remains unidentified. The sample is drawn from a study of PD-1 blockade in classical Hodgkin lymphoma. Study-wide points: Diversity similar to that of newly diagnosed patients was seen at baseline in complete responders.

Method: immunoSEQ multiplex PCR; TCRdb's copy keeps in-frame clones and lacks some. The sample holds tens of thousands of clones, 60% to 80% seen once. Germline V gene data show CDR1 as SGHNT and CDR2 as YYREEE (reference sequence). The V gene end was trimmed by 4 bases and the J gene end by 8 bases; junction bases not matched to a gene: 6. The CDR3 consists of 14 residues. Time point denoted: cycle 4 day 1 (C4D1), after 6 weeks of nivolumab. Each and every patient relapsed after autologous stem cell transplantation, and patients got differing brentuximab vedotin exposure. This material consisted of peripheral blood mononuclear cells (PBMCs), taken before the fourth cycle of nivolumab. The source of this sequence is a human donor with classical Hodgkin lymphoma. The chain has TRBV5-4 and TRBJ1-3; the match to TRBD1 covers 10 bases. The CDR3 sequence is CASSHAGTGDTIYF. The CDR3 coding sequence is TGTGCCAGCAGCCACGCTGGGACAGGGGACACCATATATTTT.